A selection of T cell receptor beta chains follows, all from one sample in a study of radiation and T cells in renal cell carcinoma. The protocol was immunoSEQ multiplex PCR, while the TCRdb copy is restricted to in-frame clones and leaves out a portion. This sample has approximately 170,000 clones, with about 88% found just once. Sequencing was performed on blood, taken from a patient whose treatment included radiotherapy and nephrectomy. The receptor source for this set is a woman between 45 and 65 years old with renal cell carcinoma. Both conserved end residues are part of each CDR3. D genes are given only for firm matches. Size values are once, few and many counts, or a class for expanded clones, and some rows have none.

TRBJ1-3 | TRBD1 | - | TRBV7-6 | CASSLELGGVGNTIYF | TGTGCCAGCAGCTTAGAGTTAGGGGGCGTTGGAAACACCATATATTTT
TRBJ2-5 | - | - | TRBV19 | CASSIRTVEETQYF | TGTGCCAGTAGTATTAGGACAGTCGAAGAGACCCAGTACTTC
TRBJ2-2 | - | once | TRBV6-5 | CASRRDLGAGELFF | TGTGCCAGCAGACGGGACCTCGGAGCCGGGGAGCTGTTTTTT
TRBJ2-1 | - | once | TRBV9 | CASSVMGAYNEQFF | TGTGCCAGCAGCGTAATGGGAGCCTACAATGAGCAGTTCTTC
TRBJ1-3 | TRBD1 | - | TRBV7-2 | CASSGQGVGGNTIYF | TGTGCCAGCAGCGGACAGGGTGTGGGTGGAAACACCATATATTTT
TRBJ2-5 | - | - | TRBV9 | CASSGSGSQETQYF | TGTGCCAGCAGCGGAAGTGGATCCCAAGAGACCCAGTACTTC
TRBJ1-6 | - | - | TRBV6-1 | CASSEAWDSPLHF | TGTGCCAGCAGTGAAGCCTGGGATTCACCCCTCCACTTT
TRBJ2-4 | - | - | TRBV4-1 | CASSQDTGGRDIQYF | TGCGCCAGCAGCCAAGATACGGGCGGAAGAGACATTCAGTACTTC
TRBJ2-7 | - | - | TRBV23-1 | CASSRLDPAQPYEQYF | TGCGCCAGCAGTCGGCTGGACCCAGCTCAACCCTACGAGCAGTACTTC
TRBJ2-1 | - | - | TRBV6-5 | CASSPPIAGVNEQFF | TGTGCCAGCAGTCCCCCCATAGCTGGGGTTAATGAGCAGTTCTTC
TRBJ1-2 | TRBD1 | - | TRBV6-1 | CASSAPTGGDLGYTF | TGTGCCAGCAGTGCCCCAACAGGGGGCGACCTCGGCTACACCTTC
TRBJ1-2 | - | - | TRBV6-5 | CASSYSTHPNYGYTF | TGTGCCAGCAGTTACTCAACACATCCTAACTATGGCTACACCTTC
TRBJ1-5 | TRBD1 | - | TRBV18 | CASSTSGTGLSQPQHF | TGTGCCAGCTCAACCTCCGGGACAGGGTTAAGTCAGCCCCAGCATTTT
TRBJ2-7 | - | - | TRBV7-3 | CASSPGGLSYEQYF | TGTGCCAGCAGCCCTGGGGGCCTCTCCTACGAGCAGTACTTC
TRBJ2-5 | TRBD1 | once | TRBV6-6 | CASSRDRGIETQYF | TGTGCCAGCAGTCGCGACAGGGGAATTGAGACCCAGTACTTC
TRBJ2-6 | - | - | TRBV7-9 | CASSTGGSGANVLTF | TGTGCCAGCAGCACTGGGGGTTCTGGGGCCAACGTCCTGACTTTC
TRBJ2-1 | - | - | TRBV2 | CASSEGRWTGNEQFF | TGTGCCAGCAGTGAGGGGCGTTGGACGGGAAATGAGCAGTTCTTC
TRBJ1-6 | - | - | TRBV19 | CASSRSFGSGDSPLHF | TGTGCCAGTAGTAGGAGTTTCGGGTCCGGGGATTCACCCCTCCACTTT
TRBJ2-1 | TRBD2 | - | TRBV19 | CASSMSGGQNREQFF | TGTGCCAGTAGTATGAGCGGGGGCCAAAACAGGGAGCAGTTCTTC
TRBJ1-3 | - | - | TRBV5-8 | CASSLVLVIGNTIYF | TGTGCCAGCAGCTTGGTCTTGGTCATTGGAAACACCATATATTTT
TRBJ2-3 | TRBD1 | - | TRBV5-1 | CASSLSPGTVSTDTQYF | TGCGCCAGCAGCTTGTCGCCCGGGACAGTTAGCACAGATACGCAGTATTTT
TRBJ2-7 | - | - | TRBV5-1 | CASRGGRESSYEQYF | TGCGCCAGCAGGGGGGGCAGGGAGAGCTCCTACGAGCAGTACTTC
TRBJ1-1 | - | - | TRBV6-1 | CASSAVGGNSEAFF | TGTGCCAGCAGTGCTGTTGGGGGTAACTCTGAAGCTTTCTTT
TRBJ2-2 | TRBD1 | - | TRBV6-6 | CASSSTTGGFPGELFF | TGTGCCAGCAGTTCGACGACAGGGGGTTTCCCCGGGGAGCTGTTTTTT
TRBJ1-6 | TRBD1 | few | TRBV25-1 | CASGRQGESPLHF | TGTGCCAGCGGGCGACAGGGTGAATCACCCCTCCACTTT
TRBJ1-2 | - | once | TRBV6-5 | CASSYSTGYGYTF | TGTGCCAGCAGTTACTCGACAGGCTATGGCTACACCTTC
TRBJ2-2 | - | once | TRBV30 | CAWWNGELFF | TGTGCCTGGTGGAACGGGGAGCTGTTTTTT
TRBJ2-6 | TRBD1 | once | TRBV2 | CASSRTGDGAGANVLTF | TGTGCCAGCAGCAGGACAGGGGACGGGGCTGGGGCCAACGTCCTGACTTTC
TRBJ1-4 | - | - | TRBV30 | CAWSPGAEDEKLFF | TGTGCCTGGAGTCCAGGGGCAGAGGATGAAAAACTGTTTTTT
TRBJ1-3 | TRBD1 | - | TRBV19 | CASSTPWRGRVDTIYF | TGTGCCAGTAGTACCCCCTGGAGGGGGCGAGTGGACACCATATATTTT
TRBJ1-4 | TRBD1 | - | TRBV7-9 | CASSPESGGASTNEKLFF | TGTGCCAGCAGCCCAGAATCAGGGGGCGCATCAACTAATGAAAAACTGTTTTTT
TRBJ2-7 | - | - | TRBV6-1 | CASRNYEQYF | TGTGCCAGCAGGAACTACGAGCAGTACTTC
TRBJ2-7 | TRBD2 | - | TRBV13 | CASSPGTSGTYEQYF | TGTGCCAGCAGCCCAGGGACTAGCGGTACCTACGAGCAGTACTTC
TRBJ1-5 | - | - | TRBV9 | CASSTRDGSNQPQHF | TGTGCCAGCAGCACCCGGGACGGCAGCAATCAGCCCCAGCATTTT
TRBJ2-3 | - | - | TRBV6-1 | CASSEALLTDTQYF | TGTGCCAGCAGTGAAGCCCTTCTCACAGATACGCAGTATTTT
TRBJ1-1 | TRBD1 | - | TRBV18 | CASSPLQGDTEAFF | TGTGCCAGCTCACCTCTACAGGGGGACACTGAAGCTTTCTTT
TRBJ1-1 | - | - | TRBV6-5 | CASSYSKPNTEAFF | TGTGCCAGCAGTTACTCGAAACCGAACACTGAAGCTTTCTTT
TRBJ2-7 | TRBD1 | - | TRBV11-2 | CASSLNRGTGDRYEQYF | TGTGCCAGCAGCTTAAACCGGGGGACAGGGGACCGCTACGAGCAGTACTTC
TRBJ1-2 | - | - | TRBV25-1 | CASSEYSVRGYTF | TGTGCCAGCAGTGAATATAGCGTACGGGGCTACACCTTC
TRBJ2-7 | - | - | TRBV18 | CASSPKTGSFEQYF | TGTGCCAGCTCACCCAAAACAGGGTCCTTCGAGCAGTACTTC
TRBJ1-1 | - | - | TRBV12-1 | CASSSEGTSGAFF | TGTGCCAGCAGCTCCGAGGGCACCTCGGGAGCTTTCTTT
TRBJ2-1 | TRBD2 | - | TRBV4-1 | CASSQELAGEEFF | TGCGCCAGCAGCCAGGAACTAGCGGGGGAGGAGTTCTTC
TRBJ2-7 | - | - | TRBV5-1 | CASRDTAGNIYEQYF | TGCGCCAGCAGAGACACGGCAGGCAATATATACGAGCAGTACTTC
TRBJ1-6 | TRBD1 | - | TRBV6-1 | CASSEAFDRGPSNSPLHF | TGTGCCAGCAGTGAAGCTTTTGACAGGGGCCCCTCTAATTCACCCCTCCACTTT
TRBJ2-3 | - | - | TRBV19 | CASSARRTGADTQYF | TGTGCCAGTAGTGCCCGCCGGACGGGGGCAGATACGCAGTATTTT
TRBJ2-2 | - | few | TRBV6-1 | CASRQGTGELFF | TGTGCCAGCAGGCAGGGCACCGGGGAGCTGTTTTTT
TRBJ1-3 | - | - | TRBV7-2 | CASSQGPISGNTIYF | TGTGCCAGCAGCCAGGGACCGATCTCTGGAAACACCATATATTTT
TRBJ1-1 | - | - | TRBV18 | CASSRGWGDEAFF | TGTGCCAGCTCACGGGGCTGGGGGGATGAAGCTTTCTTT
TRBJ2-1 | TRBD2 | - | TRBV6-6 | CASSFRTSAKEQFF | TGTGCCAGCAGTTTCCGGACTAGCGCTAAAGAGCAGTTCTTC
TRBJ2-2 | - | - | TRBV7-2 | CASSWVGAQNTGELFF | TGTGCCAGCAGCTGGGTGGGGGCGCAAAACACCGGGGAGCTGTTTTTT
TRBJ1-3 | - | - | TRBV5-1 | CASKGRSDRNTIYF | TGCGCCAGCAAGGGACGCTCCGACAGGAACACCATATATTTT
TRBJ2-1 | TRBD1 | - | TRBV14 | CASRDGQGLIGEQFF | TGTGCCAGCAGAGACGGACAGGGTTTAATCGGTGAGCAGTTCTTC
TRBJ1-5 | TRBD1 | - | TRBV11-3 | CASILCPQDRGYSNQPQHF | TGTGCCAGCATCCTATGCCCCCAGGACAGGGGATATAGCAATCAGCCCCAGCATTTT
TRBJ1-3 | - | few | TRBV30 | CAWSPRGSGNTIYF | TGTGCCTGGAGCCCGAGGGGGTCCGGAAACACCATATATTTT
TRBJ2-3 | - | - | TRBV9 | CASSGQTSTDTQYF | TGTGCCAGCAGCGGTCAGACATCCACAGATACGCAGTATTTT